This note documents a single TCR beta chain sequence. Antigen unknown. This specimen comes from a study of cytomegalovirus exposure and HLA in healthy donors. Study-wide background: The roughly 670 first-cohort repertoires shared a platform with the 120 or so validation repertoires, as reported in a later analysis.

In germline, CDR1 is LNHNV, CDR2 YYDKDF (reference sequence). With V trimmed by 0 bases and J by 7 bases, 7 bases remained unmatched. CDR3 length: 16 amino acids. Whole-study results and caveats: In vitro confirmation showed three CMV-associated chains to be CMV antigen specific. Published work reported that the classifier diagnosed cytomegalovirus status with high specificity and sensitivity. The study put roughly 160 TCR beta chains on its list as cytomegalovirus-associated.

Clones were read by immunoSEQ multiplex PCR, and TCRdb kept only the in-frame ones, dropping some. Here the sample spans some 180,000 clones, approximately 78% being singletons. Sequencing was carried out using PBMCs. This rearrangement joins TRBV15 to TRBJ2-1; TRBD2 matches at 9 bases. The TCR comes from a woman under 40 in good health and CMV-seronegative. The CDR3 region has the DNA TGTGCCACCAGCAGAGATAGGGCGGGAGGGCATAATGAGCAGTTCTTC. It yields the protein CATSRDRAGGHNEQFF.